This is a list of T cell receptor beta chains from one sample in a study of shared T cell receptors in the human thymus. Some clones are missing from TCRdb's copy, which holds only in-frame ones; the method was immunoSEQ multiplex PCR. The data show around 65,000 clones, with about 95% seen just once and 0.03% to 0.04% held by the top ten. The sample taken for sequencing was thymocytes. All receptors come from a human donor. The CDR3 runs from the conserved cysteine through the conserved F or W. The D gene is left open where the match is weak. Clone size, where shown, is once, few, many, or a class for clones that have expanded.

d_gene	v_gene	abundance	j_gene	CDR3nt	CDR3aa
.	TRBV4-1	.	TRBJ2-1	TGCGCCAGCAGCCGCCATCCCGCCGGCCCCAAGGTGAATGAGCAGTTCTTC	CASSRHPAGPKVNEQFF
.	TRBV5-1	.	TRBJ1-3	TGCGCCAGCAGCTTGGCCCCGAGTGACAGCCCTCAGGGTGGAAACACCATATATTTT	CASSLAPSDSPQGGNTIYF
.	TRBV5-5	once	TRBJ1-4	TGTGCCAGCAGCTTGTTCATGGTCCAGGGTGGGGAAAAACTGTTTTTT	CASSLFMVQGGEKLFF
.	TRBV21-1	few	TRBJ1-2	TGTGCCAGCAGCTATGTATGGCGGTTTCAACTCATCTATGGCTACACCTTC	CASSYVWRFQLIYGYTF
.	TRBV18	.	TRBJ1-2	TGTGCCAGCTCGTCACCGGGCCCAAGGCATGGCTACACCTTC	CASSSPGPRHGYTF
TRBD1	TRBV19	.	TRBJ1-5	TGTGCCAGTAGTATAGATAGTTCGCGGACAGGGGGCCGTAGCAATCAGCCCCAGCATTTT	CASSIDSSRTGGRSNQPQHF
TRBD2	TRBV19	once	TRBJ2-7	TGTGCCAGTAGTATAGAGCGGAAGCGGGGGGCCGCCTACGAGCAGTACTTC	CASSIERKRGAAYEQYF
.	TRBV4-2	.	TRBJ2-5	TGTGCCAGCAGTCCAAAAGATAGACAGGAGGAGACCCAGTACTTC	CASSPKDRQEETQYF
.	TRBV12-5	.	TRBJ2-7	TGTGCTAGTGGTTTTGGTTCAGGGGCCGTCTACGAGCAGTACTTC	CASGFGSGAVYEQYF
.	TRBV20-1	.	TRBJ1-6	TGCAAAACTCGCCAGGACTCACCCATCTTT	CKTRQDSPIF
.	TRBV28	.	TRBJ2-7	TGTGCCAGCAGTTTAGGTCGCAGGGACCACGAGCAGTACTTC	CASSLGRRDHEQYF